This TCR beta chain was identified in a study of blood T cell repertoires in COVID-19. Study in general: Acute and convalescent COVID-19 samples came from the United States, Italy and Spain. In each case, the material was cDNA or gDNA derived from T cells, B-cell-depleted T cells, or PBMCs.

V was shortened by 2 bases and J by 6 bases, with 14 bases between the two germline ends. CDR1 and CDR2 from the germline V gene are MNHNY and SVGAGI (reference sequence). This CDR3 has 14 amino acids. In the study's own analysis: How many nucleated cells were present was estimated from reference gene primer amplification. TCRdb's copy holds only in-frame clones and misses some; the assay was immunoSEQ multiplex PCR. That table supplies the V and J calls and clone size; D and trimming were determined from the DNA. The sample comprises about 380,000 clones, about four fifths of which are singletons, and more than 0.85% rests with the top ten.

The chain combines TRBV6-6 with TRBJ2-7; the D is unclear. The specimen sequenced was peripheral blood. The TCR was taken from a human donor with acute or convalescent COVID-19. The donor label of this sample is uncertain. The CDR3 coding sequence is TGTGCCAGCAGTTACCTGGGCCCTCTCGGCGAGCAGTACTTC. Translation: CASSYLGPLGEQYF.